This T cell receptor (beta chain) was documented in a study of T cell responses to AZD1222 COVID-19 vaccine (dated by TCRdb to about 2021). Turning to the overall study: TCR sequencing covered some 240 trial participants: 200 to 210 given two doses of AZD1222 and 26 given two doses of MenACWY control vaccine. Trial participants were enrolled by age into 18-55, 56-69 and 70-plus year subgroups, with around 150, 28 and 57 TCR-sequenced participants respectively. Study-level results and caveats: The vaccine-associated CD4 TCRs covered the entire spike protein, and the dominant responses fell in regions 160-218 and 743-854. No day 14 peak-response samples were available, so repertoires were characterized only after the peak T cell response. Most participants were white British and females outnumbered males, and the authors suggested that clonal diversity may have been underestimated. In the small 56-69-year group, the increase in depth fell short of significance, most likely because of low power. Conclusions about previously exposed vaccinees were limited because only a handful of AZD1222 recipients were SARS-CoV-2 seropositive at baseline. After two AZD1222 doses, spike-specific TCR breadth and depth were significantly higher than at day 0 and than in MenACWY recipients. Nearly half of unique spike-specific TCRs reportedly recognized epitopes outside regions mutated in the B.1.351 and B.1.1.7 variants.

The meaning of the sample's time point label: about 28 days (+/-7) after the second vaccine dose. AZD1222 recipients with second doses at about 4 weeks or about 12 weeks were pooled, because spike-specific TCR depth and breadth did not differ between schedules. Samples from vaccinated people were obtained from the UK trials COV001 and COV002, which included a single-blind randomized controlled phase 2/3 trial of AZD1222 (ChAdOx1 nCoV-19) in healthy adults. For TCRbeta chain sequencing, PBMC samples were collected from trial participants at day 0 and at day 28 after the second dose. From cysteine to phenylalanine, the CDR3 is 15 amino acids long. Solely the CDR3 DNA is kept, with 45 bases framed from the first base. V lost 4 bases and J lost 4 bases, and the count of bases not matched to a germline gene is 5. The germline V gene (reference sequence) yields SGHNT for CDR1 and YYREEE for CDR2. About this clone itself: The antigen it binds to is not known. No base-level quality is on record; no much larger clone is a single base apart.

The CDR3 regions of human TCRbeta chains were subjected to immunosequencing. Per the authors' processing: TCRs in the repertoires were matched against a reference library of SARS-CoV-2-specific TCRs that had been generated with the MIRA antigen-specificity platform. Breadth meant the fraction of unique TCRs that were SARS-CoV-2-associated, whereas depth meant the fraction of total T cells that were SARS-CoV-2-associated. Using the MIRA data, every spike-specific TCR was mapped to the spike region that the TCR reacted to and assigned to either a CD4 or a CD8 class. Log10-transformed breadth and depth values were compared by one-way ANOVA with Sidak's multiple comparisons tests. TCRdb stores this immuneACCESS table with in-frame sequences only. Part of the clones is absent; in the studies checked, under half of the shortfall reflects unresolved V genes, and no reason is known for the rest. Clonal size and the V and J genes are those of that table, whereas D and trimming came from the DNA. This sample has roughly 90,000 clones in its table, and approximately 90% of those were observed once. The top ten clones comprise 5.3% of the sample.

This TCR was recovered from an adult who received the AZD1222 COVID-19 vaccine. Sequenced material: peripheral blood, taken 28 days after the second AZD1222 dose. The rearranged chain carries TRBV5-4 and TRBJ1-5, with 10 bases in between that match TRBD1. The DNA sequence is given as TGTGCCAGCAGCCTGGACAGGGGGGAGAATCAGCCCCAGCATTTT. Its protein reads: CASSLDRGENQPQHF.